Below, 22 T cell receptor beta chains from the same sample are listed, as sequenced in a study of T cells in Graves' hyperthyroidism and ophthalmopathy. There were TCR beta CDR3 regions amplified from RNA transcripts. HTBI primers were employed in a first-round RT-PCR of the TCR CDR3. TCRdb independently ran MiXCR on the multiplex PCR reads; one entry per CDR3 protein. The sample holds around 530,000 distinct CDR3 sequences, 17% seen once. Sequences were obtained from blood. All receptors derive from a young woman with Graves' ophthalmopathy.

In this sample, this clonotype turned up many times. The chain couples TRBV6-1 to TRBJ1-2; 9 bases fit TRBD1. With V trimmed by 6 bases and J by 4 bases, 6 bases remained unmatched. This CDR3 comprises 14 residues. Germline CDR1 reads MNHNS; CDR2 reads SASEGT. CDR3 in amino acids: CASSQKDRGYGYTF. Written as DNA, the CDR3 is TGTGCCAGCAGCCAAAAGGACAGGGGCTATGGCTACACCTTC.

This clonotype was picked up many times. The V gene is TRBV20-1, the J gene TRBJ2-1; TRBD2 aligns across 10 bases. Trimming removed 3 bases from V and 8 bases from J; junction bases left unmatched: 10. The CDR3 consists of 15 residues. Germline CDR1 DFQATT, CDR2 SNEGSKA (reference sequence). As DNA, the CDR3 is TGCAGTGCTAGTCGGTTAGCGGGAGGAATACATGAGCAGTTCTTC. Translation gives CSASRLAGGIHEQFF.

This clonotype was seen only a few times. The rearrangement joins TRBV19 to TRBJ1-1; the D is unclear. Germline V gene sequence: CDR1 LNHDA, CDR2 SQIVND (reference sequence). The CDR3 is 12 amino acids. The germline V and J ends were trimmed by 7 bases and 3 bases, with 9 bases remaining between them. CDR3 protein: CASNRGHTEAFF. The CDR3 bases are TGTGCCAGTAACCGAGGTCACACTGAAGCTTTCTTT.

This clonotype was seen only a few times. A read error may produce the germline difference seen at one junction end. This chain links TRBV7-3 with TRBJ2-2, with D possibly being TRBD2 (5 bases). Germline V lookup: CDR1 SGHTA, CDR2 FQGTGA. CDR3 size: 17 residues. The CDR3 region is CASRNHLGLTNTGELLF. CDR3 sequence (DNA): TGTGCCAGCAGAAACCACCTAGGACTCACGAACACCGGGGAGCTGCTTTTT.

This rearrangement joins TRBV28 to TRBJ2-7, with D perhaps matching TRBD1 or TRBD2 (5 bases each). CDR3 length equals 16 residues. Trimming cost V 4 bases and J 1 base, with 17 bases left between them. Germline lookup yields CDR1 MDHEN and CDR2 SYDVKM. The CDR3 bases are TGTGCCAGCAGTTCGCCGTGGGACGGATCTTCCTACGAGCAGTACTTC. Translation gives CASSSPWDGSSYEQYF.

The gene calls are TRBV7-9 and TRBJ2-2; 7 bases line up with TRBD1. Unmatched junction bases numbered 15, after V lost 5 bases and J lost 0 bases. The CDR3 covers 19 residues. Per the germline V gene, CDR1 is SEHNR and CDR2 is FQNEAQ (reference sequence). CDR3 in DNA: TGTGCCAGCAGCCCAAAGACAGGGAAAATAATGACGAACACCGGGGAGCTGTTTTTT. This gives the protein CASSPKTGKIMTNTGELFF. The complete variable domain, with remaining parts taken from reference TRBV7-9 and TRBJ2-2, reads DTGVSQNPRHKITKRGQNVTFRCDPISEHNRLYWYRQTLGQGPEFLTYFQNEAQLEKSRLLSDRFSAERPKGSFSTLEIQRTEQGDSAMYLCASSPKTGKIMTNTGELFFGEGSRLTVL.

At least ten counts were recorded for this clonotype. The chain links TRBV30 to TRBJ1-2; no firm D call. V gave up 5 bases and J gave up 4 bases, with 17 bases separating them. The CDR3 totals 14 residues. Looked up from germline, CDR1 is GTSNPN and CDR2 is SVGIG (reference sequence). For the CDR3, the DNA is TGTGCCTGGGCACATAACTCAGAGACCTATGGCTACACCTTC. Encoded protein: CAWAHNSETYGYTF.

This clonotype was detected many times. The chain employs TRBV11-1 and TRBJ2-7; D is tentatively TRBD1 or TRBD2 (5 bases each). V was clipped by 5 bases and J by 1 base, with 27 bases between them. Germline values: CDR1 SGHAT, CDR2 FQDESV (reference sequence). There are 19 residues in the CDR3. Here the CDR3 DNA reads TGTGCCAGCAGCCCGCATTCGGGGCTTGGCAGGGATTTGTCCTACGAGCAGTACTTC. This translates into CASSPHSGLGRDLSYEQYF.

In DNA, the CDR3 is TGCGCCAGCAGCCAAGAGGACAGGGGATCGTCCTACGAGCAGTACTTC. This gives the protein CASSQEDRGSSYEQYF. The V gene is TRBV4-1, the J gene TRBJ2-7, with 9 bases that match TRBD1. V trimming: 0 bases; J trimming: 1 base; junction bases outside the gene matches: 4. In germline, CDR1 is MGHRA, CDR2 YSYEKL. The CDR3 is 16 residues long.

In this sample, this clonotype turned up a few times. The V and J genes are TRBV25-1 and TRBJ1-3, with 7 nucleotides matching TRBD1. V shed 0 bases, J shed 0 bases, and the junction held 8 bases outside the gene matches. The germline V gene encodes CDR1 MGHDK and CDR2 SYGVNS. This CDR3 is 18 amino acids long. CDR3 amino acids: CASSEYMADRVSGNTIYF. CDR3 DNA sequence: TGTGCCAGCAGTGAATATATGGCCGACAGGGTCTCTGGAAACACCATATATTTT.

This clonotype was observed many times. The CDR3 region is CAWSQGPGGRYEQYF. CDR3 nucleotide sequence: TGTGCCTGGAGTCAGGGTCCGGGGGGACGCTACGAGCAGTACTTC. The chain links TRBV30 to TRBJ2-7, with 7 bases aligning to TRBD2. Trimming at V came to 2 bases and at J to 3 bases, leaving 10 bases not matched to a gene. This CDR3 region has 15 residues. In germline, CDR1 is GTSNPN, CDR2 SVGIG (reference sequence).

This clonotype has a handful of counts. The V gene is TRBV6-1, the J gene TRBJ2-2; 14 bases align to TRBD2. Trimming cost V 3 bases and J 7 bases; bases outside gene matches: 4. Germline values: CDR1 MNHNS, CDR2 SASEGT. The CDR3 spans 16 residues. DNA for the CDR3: TGTGCCAGCAGTGAGGGGACTAGCGGGAGTTTCGGGGAGCTGTTTTTT. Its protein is CASSEGTSGSFGELFF.

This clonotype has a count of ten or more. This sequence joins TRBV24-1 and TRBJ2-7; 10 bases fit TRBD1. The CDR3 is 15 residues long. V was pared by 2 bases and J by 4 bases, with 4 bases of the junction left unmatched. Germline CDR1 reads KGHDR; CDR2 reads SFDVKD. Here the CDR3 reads CATSDSGTGEYEQYF. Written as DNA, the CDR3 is TGTGCCACCAGTGATTCCGGGACAGGGGAATACGAGCAGTACTTC.

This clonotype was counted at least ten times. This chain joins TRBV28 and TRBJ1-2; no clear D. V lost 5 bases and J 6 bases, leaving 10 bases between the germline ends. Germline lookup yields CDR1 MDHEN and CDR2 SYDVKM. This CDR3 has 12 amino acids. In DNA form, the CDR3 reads TGTGCCAGCAGTCCCTGGGGAAATGGCTACACCTTC. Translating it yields CASSPWGNGYTF.

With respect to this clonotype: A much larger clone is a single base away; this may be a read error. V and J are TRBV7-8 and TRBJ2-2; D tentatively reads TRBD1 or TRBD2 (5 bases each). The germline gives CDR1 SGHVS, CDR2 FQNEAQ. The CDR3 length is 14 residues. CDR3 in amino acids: CASSLASGTGELVF. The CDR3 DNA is TGTGCCAGCAGCTTAGCATCCGGGACCGGGGAGCTGGTTTTT. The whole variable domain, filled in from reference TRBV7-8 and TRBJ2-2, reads GAGVSQSPRYKVAKRGQDVALRCDPISGHVSLFWYQQALGQGPEFLTYFQNEAQLDKSGLPSDRFFAERPEGSVSTLKIQRTQQEDSAVYLCASSLASGTGELVFGEGSRLTVL.

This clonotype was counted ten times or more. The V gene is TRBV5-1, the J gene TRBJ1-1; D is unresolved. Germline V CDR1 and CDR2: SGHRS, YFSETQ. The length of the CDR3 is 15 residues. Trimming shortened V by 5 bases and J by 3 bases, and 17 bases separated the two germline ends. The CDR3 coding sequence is TGCGCCAGCAGGTATCGGACGGGAGCGGACACTGAAGCTTTCTTT. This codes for CASRYRTGADTEAFF.

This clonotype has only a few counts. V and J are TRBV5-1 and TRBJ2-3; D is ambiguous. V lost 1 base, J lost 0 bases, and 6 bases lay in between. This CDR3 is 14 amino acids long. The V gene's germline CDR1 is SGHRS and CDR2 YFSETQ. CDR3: CASSLSKSTDTQYF. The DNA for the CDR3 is TGCGCCAGCAGCTTGTCGAAGAGCACAGATACGCAGTATTTT.

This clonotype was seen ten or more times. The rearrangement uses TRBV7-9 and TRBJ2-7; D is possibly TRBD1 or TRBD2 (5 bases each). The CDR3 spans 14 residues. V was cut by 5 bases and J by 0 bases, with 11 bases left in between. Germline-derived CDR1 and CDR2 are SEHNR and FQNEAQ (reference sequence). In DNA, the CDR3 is TGTGCCAGCAGCCCCCTGGGACCCTCCTACGAGCAGTACTTC. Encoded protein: CASSPLGPSYEQYF.

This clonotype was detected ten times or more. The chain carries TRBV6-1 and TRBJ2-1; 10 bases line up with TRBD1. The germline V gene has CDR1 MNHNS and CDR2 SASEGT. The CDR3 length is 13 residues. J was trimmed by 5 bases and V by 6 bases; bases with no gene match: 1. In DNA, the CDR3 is TGTGCCAGCAGGGGGACAGGGGACAATGAGCAGTTCTTC. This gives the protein CASRGTGDNEQFF.

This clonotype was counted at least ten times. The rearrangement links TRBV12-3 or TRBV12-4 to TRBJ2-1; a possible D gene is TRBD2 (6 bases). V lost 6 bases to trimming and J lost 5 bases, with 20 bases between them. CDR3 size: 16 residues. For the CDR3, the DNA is TGTGCCAGCAGGGGAGGCGGGAACCACCCCGACAATGAGCAGTTCTTC. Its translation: CASRGGGNHPDNEQFF.

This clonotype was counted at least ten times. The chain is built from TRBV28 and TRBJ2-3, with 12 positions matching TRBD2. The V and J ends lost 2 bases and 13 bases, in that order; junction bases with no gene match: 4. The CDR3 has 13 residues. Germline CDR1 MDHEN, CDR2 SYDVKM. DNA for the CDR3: TGTGCCAGCAGTTTAAGGTCTAGCGGGGGGGAGTATTTT. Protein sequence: CASSLRSSGGEYF.

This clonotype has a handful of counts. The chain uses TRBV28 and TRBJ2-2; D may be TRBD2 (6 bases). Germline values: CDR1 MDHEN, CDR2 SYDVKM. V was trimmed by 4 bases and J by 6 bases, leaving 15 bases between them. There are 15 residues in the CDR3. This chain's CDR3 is CASSSYLAGPGELFF. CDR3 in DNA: TGTGCCAGCAGTTCCTACTTGGCGGGACCCGGGGAGCTGTTTTTT.